Reported below is one T cell receptor beta chain. What it binds is unknown. Germline lookup yields CDR1 LNHNV and CDR2 YYDKDF (reference sequence). Trimming removed 1 base at V and 4 bases at J, with 4 bases between. CDR3 length: 13 amino acids. This sample is drawn from a study of T cell responses to AZD1222 COVID-19 vaccine. General study points: Nearly half of the spike-specific TCRs reportedly recognize variant regions that carry no mutations. Spike-specific TCR breadth and depth went up after people got two AZD1222 doses.

Repertoires were generated with immunoSEQ multiplex PCR, while TCRdb's copy carries only in-frame clones and drops some. This sample has roughly 100,000 clones, with about 80% found just once. The V and J genes are TRBV15 and TRBJ1-4; D not certain. The sequenced sample was peripheral blood, obtained on day 0 of AZD1222 vaccination. The sequence was obtained from an adult in good health. The CDR3 region is CATSRGLNEKLFF. As DNA, the CDR3 is TGTGCCACCAGCAGAGGACTTAATGAAAAACTGTTTTTT.